This T cell receptor (beta chain) was retrieved from a study of blood T cell repertoires in COVID-19. About the research overall: Spain, Italy and the United States supplied samples that represented acute and convalescent COVID-19. Sources were T cells, B-cell-depleted T cells, or PBMCs; the material itself was cDNA or gDNA.

Trimming removed 2 bases at V and 7 bases at J, with 21 bases between. CDR3 length: 16 amino acids. Germline CDR1 reads SGHAT; CDR2 reads FQDESV (reference sequence). Original data processing: Amplification with reference gene primers provided the estimates of nucleated cell counts. Using immunoSEQ multiplex PCR, the repertoire was profiled, and TCRdb retains in-frame clones only, with some absent. That table supplies the V and J calls and clone size; D and trimming were determined from the DNA. Seen here are approximately 40,000 clones, about 82% observed once, and the top ten hold under 50%. What was sequenced was peripheral blood. The gene calls are TRBV11-1 and TRBJ2-7; D is unresolved. This TCR came from a man older than 75 with active or convalescent COVID-19. The CDR3 sequence is CASSLKKNSILWEQYF. Written as DNA, the CDR3 is TGTGCCAGCAGCTTAAAAAAAAACTCTATCCTTTGGGAGCAGTACTTC.